One T cell receptor (beta chain) is described in this entry. Its antigen remains undetermined. Base qualities are missing; no much larger clone stands one base away. The germline V gene supplies CDR1 SQVTM and CDR2 ANQGSEA. A distance of 16 bases separates the germline ends of V and J, which lose 6 bases and 7 bases respectively. The CDR3 runs 12 residues from the cysteine to the phenylalanine. Only the CDR3 DNA is retained, 36 bases long and in frame from the first base. These data come from a study of blood T cell repertoires in COVID-19 (TCRdb year 2020). At the level of the whole study: Collaborator samples came from the United States, Italy and Spain and covered acute and convalescent phases of COVID-19. Where available, HLA class I and class II types were taken from metadata supplied by the sample provider and were not determined by assay-based typing. The dataset comprised deeply sampled blood TCRbeta repertoires from subjects exposed to, actively infected with, or recovered from COVID-19. The material from the prospective study consisted of cDNA or gDNA derived from T cells, B-cell-depleted T cells, or PBMCs. The samples were drawn from two sources: the first 160 participants of the ongoing ImmuneRACE study, and 1,254 subjects contributed by 6 global collaborators. The repertoires were released in a freely available public database intended as a resource for research on the immune response to SARS-CoV-2. A de-identified subject ID, COVID-19 status, age in years and sex were almost always included in the sample metadata.

Results and caveats for the whole study, not just this receptor: The amount of clinical and demographic metadata varied by source and participant and was provided uncurated.

Collaborating institutions collected whole blood in K2EDTA tubes following their own protocols. For TCRbeta analysis, collaborators shipped samples as frozen whole blood, isolated PBMCs, or DNA extracted from either of those sample types. The immunoSEQ Assay, a bias-controlled multiplex PCR, was used to amplify TCRbeta CDR3 regions from genomic DNA. The study's own analysis went as follows. Within the assay, amplification of reference gene primers was used to estimate how many nucleated cells each sample contained. To quantify the absolute abundance of each unique TCRbeta CDR3 rearrangement, sequence reads were collapsed and filtered. For each sample, productive Simpson clonality was calculated as the square root of Simpson's diversity index across productive rearrangements. The source is immuneACCESS, and TCRdb retained only in-frame sequences with V and J called. Part of the clones is not carried over; for the studies checked, unresolved V genes explain less than half of this, and the remainder is unexplained. V and J calls and clone size follow that table, whereas D and trimming were derived from the DNA. The sample records under 95,000 clones, about 91% of which are singletons. The ten biggest clones cover roughly 6.8% of the sample.

Recombination linked TRBV29-1 to TRBJ2-7, and perhaps TRBD1 as D gene, on 6 matching bases. The source material was peripheral blood. This TCR came from a woman between 50 and 59 years old with acute or convalescent COVID-19. The nucleotides are TGCAGCGTACAAGGGACAAATAGGGAGCAGTACTTC. This encodes CSVQGTNREQYF.